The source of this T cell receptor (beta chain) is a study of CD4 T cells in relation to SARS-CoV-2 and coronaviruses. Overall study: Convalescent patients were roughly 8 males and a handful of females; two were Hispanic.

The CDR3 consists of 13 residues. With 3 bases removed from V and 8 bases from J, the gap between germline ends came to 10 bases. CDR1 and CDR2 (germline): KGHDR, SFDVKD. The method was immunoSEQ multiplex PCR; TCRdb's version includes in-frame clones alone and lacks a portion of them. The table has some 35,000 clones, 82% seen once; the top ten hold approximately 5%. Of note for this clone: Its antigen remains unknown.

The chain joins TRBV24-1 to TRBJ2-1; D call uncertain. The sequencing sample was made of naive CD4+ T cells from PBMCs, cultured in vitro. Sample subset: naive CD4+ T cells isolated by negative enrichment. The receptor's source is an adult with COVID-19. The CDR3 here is CATSDRSKDEQFF. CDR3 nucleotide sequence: TGTGCCACCAGTGATCGGTCCAAAGATGAGCAGTTCTTC.